These T cell receptor beta chains were read from a single sample in a study of blood T cells in healthy people across ages. Using its own MiXCR run on the 5' RACE reads, TCRdb lists one record per CDR3 protein. The profile covers around 1.7 million distinct CDR3 sequences, with 28% appearing a single time and roughly 8% taken by the ten largest. The sequencing input was blood. These receptors came from a woman aged 25 to 39 in good health. Both conserved end residues are part of each CDR3. A D gene is named only where the DNA matches it firmly. Only part of the rows carry a size: once, few, many, or a class if the clone is expanded.

j_gene	abundance	v_gene	d_gene	CDR3aa	CDR3nt
TRBJ1-1	few	TRBV7-9	TRBD1	CASRGTGEAFF	TGTGCCAGCAGGGGGACAGGGGAAGCTTTCTTT
TRBJ2-2	.	TRBV4-3	TRBD2	CASGWDRGLAGGNTGELFF	TGCGCCAGTGGATGGGACAGAGGACTAGCGGGAGGAAACACCGGGGAGCTGTTTTTT
TRBJ1-1	.	TRBV2	TRBD1	CASGRQGETEAFF	TGTGCCAGCGGTCGACAGGGTGAGACTGAAGCTTTCTTT
TRBJ2-2	.	TRBV5-1	TRBD1	CASSLGDRATGELFF	TGCGCCAGCAGCTTGGGGGACAGGGCTACCGGGGAGCTGTTTTTT
TRBJ2-1	few	TRBV5-1	TRBD2	CASSWEREVNEQFF	TGCGCCAGCAGCTGGGAGCGGGAGGTCAATGAGCAGTTCTTC
TRBJ2-3	few	TRBV29-1	.	CSVRDSTDTQYF	TGCAGCGTACGGGACAGCACAGATACGCAGTATTTT
TRBJ2-4	.	TRBV28	TRBD1	CASSLGTGANIQYF	TGTGCCAGCAGTTTAGGGACAGGGGCCAACATTCAGTACTTC
TRBJ2-5	many	TRBV7-9	.	CASSLGRGSVETQYF	TGTGCCAGCAGCTTAGGAAGGGGGTCGGTAGAGACCCAGTACTTC
TRBJ1-1	.	TRBV7-2	.	CASRSRNTEAFF	TGTGCCAGCAGATCAAGAAACACTGAAGCTTTCTTT
TRBJ2-7	.	TRBV11-2	.	CASSWGANNEQYF	TGTGCCAGCAGCTGGGGGGCTAACAATGAGCAGTACTTC
TRBJ2-7	many	TRBV10-2	TRBD2	CASSEWGGTYEQYF	TGCGCCAGCAGTGAATGGGGAGGGACCTACGAGCAGTACTTC
TRBJ2-1	few	TRBV12-3/TRBV12-4	.	CAMGTSYNEQFF	TGTGCCATGGGGACTTCATACAATGAGCAGTTCTTC
TRBJ2-7	many	TRBV7-9	TRBD1	CASIDSGTGDYEQYF	TGTGCCAGCATCGATTCCGGGACAGGGGACTACGAGCAGTACTTC
TRBJ2-1	few	TRBV3-1	TRBD2	CASSQEWLAGYNEQFF	TGTGCCAGCAGCCAAGAGTGGCTAGCGGGGTACAATGAGCAGTTCTTC
TRBJ2-5	.	TRBV9	.	CASSTGGLVAAETQYF	TGTGCCAGCAGTACCGGTGGACTCGTCGCGGCAGAGACCCAGTACTTC
TRBJ2-7	.	TRBV20-1	.	CSAPHGAGRIHEQYF	TGCAGTGCTCCCCATGGGGCTGGGCGGATCCACGAGCAGTACTTC
TRBJ2-7	many	TRBV6-5	TRBD2	CASSYSAGRSAEQYF	TGTGCCAGCAGTTACTCAGCGGGGCGGTCGGCCGAGCAGTACTTC
TRBJ2-5	many	TRBV4-3	.	CASSSYRQGVTQYF	TGCGCCAGCAGCTCGTATCGGCAGGGAGTGACCCAGTACTTC
TRBJ2-1	few	TRBV12-3/TRBV12-4	TRBD1	CASSGTGRVVRSRRSYNEQFF	TGTGCCAGCAGCGGGACAGGGAGGGTGGTCCGCTCCAGGCGCTCCTACAATGAGCAGTTCTTC
TRBJ1-5	few	TRBV20-1	.	CSARVSTNQPQHF	TGCAGTGCTAGAGTGTCAACTAATCAGCCCCAGCATTTT
TRBJ1-4	.	TRBV7-7	.	CASSLGPKRLFF	TGTGCCAGCAGCTTAGGTCCCAAGAGGCTGTTTTTT
TRBJ2-3	few	TRBV3-1	.	CASSPLEGMADTQYF	TGTGCCAGCAGCCCTCTTGAGGGGATGGCAGATACGCAGTATTTT
TRBJ2-7	.	TRBV30	TRBD2	CAWRRLAESYEQYF	TGTGCCTGGAGACGACTAGCGGAAAGTTACGAGCAGTACTTC
TRBJ2-7	.	TRBV11-2	.	CASSPDLLAYEQYF	TGTGCCAGCAGCCCGGACCTGCTCGCCTACGAGCAGTACTTC
TRBJ1-5	many	TRBV7-2	.	CASSFTGSGNQPQHF	TGTGCCAGCAGCTTTACAGGGTCAGGCAATCAGCCCCAGCATTTT
TRBJ1-6	.	TRBV20-1	TRBD1	CSARPRDSTSPLHF	TGCAGTGCTAGGCCGAGGGACAGCACTTCACCCCTCCACTTT
TRBJ1-6	.	TRBV12-3/TRBV12-4	TRBD1	CASSRDDRVNSPLHF	TGTGCCAGCAGCCGCGACGACAGGGTTAATTCACCCCTCCACTTT
TRBJ2-7	.	TRBV21-1	.	CASSESLSAISYEQYF	TGTGCCAGCAGCGAAAGCCTATCAGCGATTTCCTACGAGCAGTACTTC
TRBJ2-5	few	TRBV5-1	.	CASSLVAGLGQETQYF	TGCGCCAGCAGCTTGGTTGCGGGCTTGGGACAAGAGACCCAGTACTTC
TRBJ1-2	.	TRBV2	.	CASSEALVTNYGYTF	TGTGCCAGCAGTGAAGCGCTTGTCACCAACTATGGCTACACCTTC
TRBJ1-4	.	TRBV12-3/TRBV12-4	.	CASSLFSGFIGAFQGEKLFF	TGTGCCAGCAGTTTATTTTCAGGGTTCATTGGAGCATTCCAGGGTGAAAAACTGTTTTTT
TRBJ2-5	.	TRBV5-1	.	CTSSLRGDQETQYF	TGCACCAGCAGCTTGAGGGGGGACCAAGAGACCCAGTACTTC
TRBJ1-5	few	TRBV9	.	CASSVAGLFAARDINQPQHF	TGTGCCAGCAGCGTAGCCGGTCTATTTGCCGCCCGGGACATAAATCAGCCCCAGCATTTT
TRBJ2-7	.	TRBV30	.	CAWSGQGTDEQYF	TGTGCCTGGAGTGGGCAGGGGACGGACGAGCAGTACTTC
TRBJ1-5	many	TRBV12-3/TRBV12-4	.	CASTLGQLPNQPQHF	TGTGCCAGCACCCTCGGACAGCTCCCCAATCAGCCCCAGCATTTT
TRBJ1-6	.	TRBV20-1	TRBD1	CSALTGGINSPLHF	TGCAGTGCTCTAACAGGGGGTATCAATTCACCCCTCCACTTT
TRBJ1-6	.	TRBV12-3/TRBV12-4	.	CASSLAGISNSPLHF	TGTGCCAGCAGTTTAGCGGGGATTTCTAATTCACCCCTCCACTTT
TRBJ2-2	few	TRBV11-2	TRBD1	CASSDRAGELFF	TGTGCCAGCAGCGACAGGGCGGGGGAGCTGTTTTTT
TRBJ2-5	few	TRBV5-5	TRBD2	CASSFRQRGDQETQYF	TGTGCCAGCAGCTTTAGGCAGCGGGGAGATCAAGAGACCCAGTACTTC
TRBJ2-2	.	TRBV5-1	TRBD2	CAGSPTVGLAGESNTGELFF	TGCGCCGGCAGCCCCACGGTCGGGCTAGCGGGAGAGTCGAACACCGGGGAGCTGTTTTTT
TRBJ2-3	few	TRBV7-2	TRBD1	CASSFDRGGTDTQYF	TGTGCCAGCAGCTTCGACAGGGGGGGGACAGATACGCAGTATTTT
TRBJ2-7	many	TRBV11-2	TRBD2	CASSRTTSGGYEQYF	TGTGCCAGCAGCCGTACGACTAGCGGGGGCTACGAGCAGTACTTC
TRBJ1-5	few	TRBV15	.	CATSNGYSNQPQHF	TGTGCCACCAGCAACGGTTATAGCAATCAGCCCCAGCATTTT
TRBJ2-7	.	TRBV4-1	TRBD1	CASSYYLSGQGFSYEQYF	TGCGCCAGCAGCTATTATCTATCGGGACAGGGGTTTTCCTACGAGCAGTACTTC
TRBJ1-1	once	TRBV19	.	CATKGVGGGFEAFF	TGTGCCACTAAGGGTGTCGGCGGGGGGTTTGAAGCTTTCTTT
TRBJ2-4	many	TRBV12-3/TRBV12-4	.	CASSLSGGAKNIQYF	TGTGCCAGCAGTTTGTCTGGCGGAGCCAAAAACATTCAGTACTTC